These 7 T cell receptor beta chains came from one sample sequenced in a study of blood T cell repertoires in COVID-19. Using immunoSEQ multiplex PCR, the repertoire was profiled, and TCRdb retains in-frame clones only, with some absent. The table includes roughly 190,000 clones, approximately 94% detected once. Specimen: peripheral blood. The receptors derive from a man between 25 and 39 years old with COVID-19, enrolled during active disease.

The chain joins TRBV6-5 to TRBJ1-1, with D maybe TRBD1 (6 bases). This CDR3 contains 15 residues. Germline lookup yields CDR1 MNHEY and CDR2 SVGAGI. V lost 6 bases, J lost 1 base, and 15 bases lay in between. CDR3 sequence reads: CASSHMTGGNTEAFF. CDR3 bases: TGTGCCAGCAGCCATATGACAGGTGGGAACACTGAAGCTTTCTTT.

This sequence joins TRBV7-3 and TRBJ2-7, with 9 positions matching TRBD1. Unmatched junction bases numbered 7, after V lost 2 bases and J lost 5 bases. This CDR3 has 15 amino acids. CDR1 is SGHTA, CDR2 FQGTGA, per germline. CDR3 protein: CASSLGGTGSNEQYF. In DNA form, the CDR3 reads TGTGCCAGCAGCTTAGGCGGGACAGGGAGCAACGAGCAGTACTTC.

V gene TRBV7-9 combines with J gene TRBJ1-2; D is perhaps TRBD1 (6 bases). This CDR3 has 14 residues. The V gene lost 5 bases and the J gene lost 5 bases, with 15 bases spanning the gap. Germline lookup yields CDR1 SEHNR and CDR2 FQNEAQ (reference sequence). In nucleotides, the CDR3 is TGTGCCAGCAGCCCCGGACAGCAGGGGTATGGCTACACCTTC. It translates to CASSPGQQGYGYTF.

The V and J genes are TRBV6-5 and TRBJ1-2; no reliable D call. The CDR3 has 14 residues. Deletions cut 4 bases from V and 4 bases from J, with 13 bases between. CDR1 is MNHEY and CDR2 is SVGAGI in the germline V gene. CDR3 DNA: TGTGCCAGCAGTTTAGGACGGACTCGCTATGGCTACACCTTC. This codes for CASSLGRTRYGYTF.

This clone was counted once. J is TRBJ1-5 and V is TRBV2; D perhaps matches TRBD1 (6 bases). V dropped 2 bases and J dropped 5 bases, with 7 bases sitting between them. This CDR3 spans 13 amino acids. In germline, CDR1 is SNHLY, CDR2 FYNNEI. This chain's CDR3 is CASSEQGYQPQHF. The CDR3 DNA follows: TGTGCCAGCAGTGAACAGGGGTATCAGCCCCAGCATTTT.

The chain employs TRBV10-1 and TRBJ2-3; 7 nucleotides agree with TRBD2. CDR1 WNHNN and CDR2 SYGVQD come from the germline V gene (reference sequence). The CDR3 spans 14 residues. V lost 3 bases and J lost 4; bases outside the gene matches: 4. CDR3 protein: CASSDVGRSDTQYF. CDR3 DNA: TGCGCCAGCAGTGACGTCGGGAGGTCAGATACGCAGTATTTT.

The chain couples TRBV7-2 to TRBJ1-5, with D tentatively TRBD1 (5 bases). The V gene's germline CDR1 is SGHTA and CDR2 FQGNSA. The CDR3 consists of 15 residues. Between the trimmed V and J ends, which lost 0 bases and 3 bases, there was a span of 9 bases. This chain's CDR3 is CASSLAGTNNQPQHF. CDR3 DNA: TGTGCCAGCAGCTTAGCTGGGACTAACAATCAGCCCCAGCATTTT.